This T cell receptor (beta chain) was captured by sequencing in a study of long-term antiretroviral therapy in people with HIV (dated by TCRdb to 2021 to 2024). Study-wide context: The earliest samples were collected about a decade before the 2015 WHO recommendation for immediate ART, when ART was typically delayed until CD4 counts fell. This retrospective serial study examined whether starting ART and sustained HIV suppression were associated with changes in the composition and diversity of the TRB repertoire in peripheral blood. The cohort contributed fewer than 200 cryopreserved PBMC samples from 30 to 35 adults with confirmed HIV infection, collected serially over a mean of 6 years (range 1-12). Of the 25 to 30 participants with HIV, about a dozen were female. No cross-contamination during QIAcube processing was seen in test extractions of a monoclonal T-cell line run alongside 30 or so polyclonal samples. Paper-wide results and their limitations: Unsorted PBMC were profiled instead of sorted CD4+ and CD8+ T cells because pre-ART samples had limited cell numbers. The samples span the years 2004 to 2017, and the ART regimens used may be less effective than current regimens. A significant increase in TRB diversity was found to be associated with ART initiation, although TRB diversity was observed to remain significantly below that of transplant donor controls even after long-term ART. No data were available on ART adherence, viral resistance or therapy changes, limiting inferences about post-ART repertoire changes. The repertoire was dominated across all time points by expanded TRB clones identified before ART initiation, although this dominance was seen to fluctuate and to decrease in many PLHIV after ART. Limited PBMC availability meant only the TCR beta chain was sequenced, without alpha chain pairing. Narrower CDR3 length ranges were observed in HIV repertoires than in controls, and an antigen-experienced repertoire with only a slight naive shift after ART was suggested by the network structure.

The immunoSEQ hsTCRB v3.0 assay was used at survey level resolution for TRB variable region sequencing. A depth of about 40,000-50,000 T-cell genomes per sample was targeted for TRB sequencing. An Illumina MiSeq with a v3 150-cycle kit was used to sequence the pooled TRB libraries. The original methods were these. Analysis of repertoires was carried out in R inside a reproducible Nextflow workflow spanning QC, data transformation and analysis. LymphoSeq2, an R package for exploring AIRR-Seq data, was used to implement custom analyses. A handful of samples that yielded fewer than 5000 total TRB sequences were excluded, so that around 190 HIV repertoires were analyzed. Among the approximately 180 HIV repertoires that were kept, almost 60 were collected before ART initiation and roughly 130 were collected after ART initiation. Each repertoire was downsampled to 5000 TRB nucleotide sequences, and summary statistics were averaged across 100 downsampling iterations. The analysis kept only TRB sequences whose CDR3 regions were at least seven amino acids long. Diversity was measured with a Shannon entropy-derived clonality score and the Gini coefficient. In the repertoire networks, any two of the top 5000 CDR3 amino acid sequences were connected whenever the two sequences differed by an edit distance of one. For TRB CDR3 amino acid sequences, GLIPH2 was used to predict antigen specificity groups and MHC restriction. To flag known associations with CMV, EBV, HIV or tissue antigens, CDR3 amino acid sequences were compared against VDJdb and McPAS-TCR. Pre-ART, post-ART and control groups were compared with Wilcoxon signed-rank tests and Holm-Bonferroni correction. TCRdb limited this immuneACCESS table to in-frame rearrangements with V and J called. A share of clones is missing; checked studies link under half to unresolved V genes, and the rest is unexplained. V, J and clone size were drawn from that table, and D and trimming were deduced from the DNA. This sample holds approximately 25,000 clones; about 82% were observed only once. Around 11% of the sample rests with the top ten.

The table lists this clone with a few counts. Its recognized antigen is unknown. No base-level quality is on record; no much larger clone is a single base apart. From the cysteine through the phenylalanine, the CDR3 covers 13 amino acids. The entry retains the CDR3 DNA only, 39 bases that are in frame from base 1. V loses 10 bases of germline sequence and J loses 4 bases, and the interval between the two ends is 14 bases. CDR1 and CDR2 were assigned from the germline V gene as ENHRY and SYGVKD. Participants were included only if at least one PBMC sample before ART initiation and at least two post-ART samples were available. Treatment was received in the United States of America by all participants with HIV. Before DNA extraction, cryopreserved samples of about 1-11 million PBMC were thawed and then washed. At the time of the earliest PBMC sample, participants with HIV were aged between about 20 and 60 years. Each participant contributed PBMC samples from 1-4 timepoints before ART initiation and 2-8 timepoints after ART initiation, with a median of 7 samples. For every participant, serial HIV viral load, CD4+ T-cell count, ART history and demographic data were obtained. Genomic DNA was extracted from unsorted PBMC with a Qiagen kit on a QIAcube, processed in batches of 12 samples.

Source: unsorted PBMCs, taken 0.8 years before starting antiretroviral therapy. The chain was built from TRBV10-3 and TRBJ2-1, with the D segment identity uncertain. This sequence was found in a man between 18 and 29 years old with HIV. The nucleotide sequence is TGTGCCAGCAGCCCTGACCAGTACAATGAGCAGTTCTTC. It translates to CASSPDQYNEQFF.